One T cell receptor (beta chain) is described in this entry. The antigen is not known. This sample was taken from a study of shared clonotypes between healthy human individuals. Study outcomes and limitations: Sampling used blood alone; tissue repertoires probably differ.

This CDR3 region has 15 residues. The V gene end was trimmed by 6 bases and the J gene end by 2 bases; junction bases not matched to a gene: 10. From germline, CDR1 is SGHTA and CDR2 FQGNSA. Genomic DNA (from each subset) was split evenly across several immunoSEQ plates. TCRdb's table, derived via immunoSEQ multiplex PCR, lists solely in-frame clones and lacks some. In the table there are under 600,000 clones, roughly four fifths of which are singletons. The source is a woman aged 40 to 55 in good health. Some clones in this sample may be carry-over from other donors' samples. The chain recombines TRBV7-2 with TRBJ2-7; 7 bases agree with TRBD2. Input material: PBMCs. CDR3 sequence (DNA): TGTGCCAGCAGGCCGAACTGGGAGGGCACCTACGAGCAGTACTTC. Residues: CASRPNWEGTYEQYF.